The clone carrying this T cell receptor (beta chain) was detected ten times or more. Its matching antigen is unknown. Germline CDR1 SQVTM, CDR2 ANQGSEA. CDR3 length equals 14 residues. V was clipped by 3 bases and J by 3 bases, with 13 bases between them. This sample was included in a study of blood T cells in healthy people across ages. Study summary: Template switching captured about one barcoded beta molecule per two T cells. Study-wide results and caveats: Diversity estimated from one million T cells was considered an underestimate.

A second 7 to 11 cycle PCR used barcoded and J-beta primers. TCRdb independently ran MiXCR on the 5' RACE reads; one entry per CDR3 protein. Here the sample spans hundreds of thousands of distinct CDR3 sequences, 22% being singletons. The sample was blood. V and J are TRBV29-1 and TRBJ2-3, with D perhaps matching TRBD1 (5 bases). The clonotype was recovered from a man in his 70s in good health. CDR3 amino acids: CSVEGPVGTDTQYF. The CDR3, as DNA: TGCAGCGTTGAGGGGCCAGTAGGGACAGATACGCAGTATTTT.